The sequence of this T cell receptor beta chain was determined in a study of blood T cell repertoires in COVID-19. Study overall: Samples taken during acute and convalescent COVID-19 were collected in the United States, Italy and Spain. Sources were T cells, B-cell-depleted T cells, or PBMCs; the material itself was cDNA or gDNA.

This CDR3 has 14 residues. V dropped 7 bases and J dropped 3; count of bases not matched to a gene: 6. Germline V gene sequence: CDR1 MNHEY, CDR2 SVGAGI. In the original processing: How many nucleated cells were present was estimated from reference gene primer amplification. Repertoires were generated with immunoSEQ multiplex PCR, while TCRdb's copy carries only in-frame clones and drops some. V and J calls and clone size are as listed in that table; D and trimming were resolved from the DNA. The profile shows 150,000 to 200,000 clones, about 86% of them singletons. The sample was peripheral blood. The sequence derives from a man aged 50 to 59 with active or convalescent COVID-19. V and J are TRBV6-5 and TRBJ1-1; 9 bases match TRBD1. DNA for the CDR3: TGTGCCAGCATGAGGGACAGGGTGGACACTGAAGCTTTCTTT. Encoded protein: CASMRDRVDTEAFF.